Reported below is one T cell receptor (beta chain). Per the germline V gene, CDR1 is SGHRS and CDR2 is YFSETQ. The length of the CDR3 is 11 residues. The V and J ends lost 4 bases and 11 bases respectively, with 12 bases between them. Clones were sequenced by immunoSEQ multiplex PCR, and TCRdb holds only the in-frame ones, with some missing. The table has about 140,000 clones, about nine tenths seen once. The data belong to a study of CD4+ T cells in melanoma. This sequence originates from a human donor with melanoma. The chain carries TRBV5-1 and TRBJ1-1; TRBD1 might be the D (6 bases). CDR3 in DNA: TGCGCCAGCAGCGAACAGGGCGACGCTTTCTTT. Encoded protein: CASSEQGDAFF.